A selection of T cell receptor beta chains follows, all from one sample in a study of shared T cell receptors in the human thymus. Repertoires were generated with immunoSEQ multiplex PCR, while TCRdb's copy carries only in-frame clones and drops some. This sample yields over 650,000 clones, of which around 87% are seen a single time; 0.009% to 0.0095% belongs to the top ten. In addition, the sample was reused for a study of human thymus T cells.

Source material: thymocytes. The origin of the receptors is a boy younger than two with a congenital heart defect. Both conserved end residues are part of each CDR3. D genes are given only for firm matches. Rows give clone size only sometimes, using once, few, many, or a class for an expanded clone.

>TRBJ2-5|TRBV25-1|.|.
CASTHARHYQETQYF
TGTGCCAGCACCCACGCGAGGCATTACCAAGAGACCCAGTACTTC
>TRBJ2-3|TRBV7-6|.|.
CASSLRLSRGADTQYF
TGTGCCAGCAGCTTAAGATTGTCCAGGGGGGCAGATACGCAGTATTTT
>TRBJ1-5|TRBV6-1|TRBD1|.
CASSITGGRDQPQHF
TGTGCCAGCAGCATAACAGGGGGCAGGGATCAGCCCCAGCATTTT
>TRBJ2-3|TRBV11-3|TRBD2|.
CASSHGLVKTDTQYF
TGTGCCAGCAGCCATGGACTAGTGAAAACAGATACGCAGTATTTT
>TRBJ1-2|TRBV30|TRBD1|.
CAWSVHPRQGSTLDYGYTF
TGTGCCTGGAGTGTACATCCGAGACAGGGGTCCACGTTAGACTATGGCTACACCTTC
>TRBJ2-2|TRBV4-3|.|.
CASSQDARGRYTGELFF
TGCGCCAGCAGCCAAGACGCCAGGGGGAGGTACACCGGGGAGCTGTTTTTT
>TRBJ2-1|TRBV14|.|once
CASSQGASHEQFF
TGTGCCAGCAGCCAAGGGGCAAGCCATGAGCAGTTCTTC
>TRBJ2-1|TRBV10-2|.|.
CASRGVADEQFF
TGCGCCAGCAGAGGAGTAGCGGATGAGCAGTTCTTC
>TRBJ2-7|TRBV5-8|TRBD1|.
CASSPDPGTGGLCEQYF
TGTGCCAGCAGCCCGGACCCCGGGACAGGGGGCTTATGCGAGCAGTACTTC
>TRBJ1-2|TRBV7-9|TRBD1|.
CASSPGQDSNYGYTF
TGTGCCAGCAGCCCCGGACAGGATTCCAACTATGGCTACACCTTC
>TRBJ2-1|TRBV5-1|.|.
CASSEQTLSSYNEQFF
TGCGCCAGCAGCGAACAGACATTGAGCTCCTACAATGAGCAGTTCTTC
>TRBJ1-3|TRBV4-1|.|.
CASSRNLSQEKPGNTIYF
TGCGCCAGCAGCCGCAACCTCTCACAGGAAAAACCTGGAAACACCATATATTTT
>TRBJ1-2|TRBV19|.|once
CASSIGRTPTGGLYGYTF
TGTGCCAGTAGTATCGGGCGGACTCCTACGGGTGGTCTCTATGGCTACACCTTC
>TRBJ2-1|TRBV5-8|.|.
CASRVLGAWSSYNEQFF
TGTGCCAGCAGAGTACTTGGGGCCTGGAGCTCCTACAATGAGCAGTTCTTC
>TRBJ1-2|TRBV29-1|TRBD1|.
CSVDNTGAPYGYTF
TGCAGCGTTGATAACACAGGGGCGCCGTATGGCTACACCTTC
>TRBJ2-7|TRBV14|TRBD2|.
CASSQRRDYYYEQYF
TGTGCCAGCAGCCAACGCCGGGACTATTACTACGAGCAGTACTTC
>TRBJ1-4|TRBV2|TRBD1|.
CATDCPGQGEKGGREKLFF
TGTGCCACCGACTGCCCGGGACAGGGTGAAAAAGGGGGTAGGGAAAAACTGTTTTTT
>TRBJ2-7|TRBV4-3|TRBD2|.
CASSHQASGSPAPHEQYF
TGCGCCAGCAGCCACCAGGCTAGCGGGAGCCCGGCCCCCCACGAGCAGTACTTC
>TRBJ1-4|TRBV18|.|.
CASSPDSPKEKLFF
TGTGCCAGCTCACCGGACAGCCCTAAGGAAAAACTGTTTTTT
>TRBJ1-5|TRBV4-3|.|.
CASSQDRGGANQPQHF
TGCGCCAGCAGCCAAGATCGCGGGGGCGCCAATCAGCCCCAGCATTTT
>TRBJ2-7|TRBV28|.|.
CASSLIALGVLSFEQYF
TGTGCCAGCAGTCTGATCGCGCTTGGAGTTCTCTCGTTCGAGCAGTACTTC
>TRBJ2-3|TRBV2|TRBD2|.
CASSELLAGDHSTDTQYF
TGTGCCAGCAGTGAGCTACTAGCGGGGGACCATAGCACAGATACGCAGTATTTT
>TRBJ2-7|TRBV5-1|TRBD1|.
CASSFGVRDRVNEQYF
TGCGCCAGCAGCTTCGGGGTCCGTGACAGGGTTAACGAGCAGTACTTC
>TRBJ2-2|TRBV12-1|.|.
CASSPGQNTGELFF
TGTGCCAGCAGCCCGGGACAGAACACCGGGGAGCTGTTTTTT
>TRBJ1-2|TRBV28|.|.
CASSLYLGGGSGYGYTF
TGTGCCAGCAGTTTATATCTGGGAGGGGGTTCGGGCTATGGCTACACCTTC
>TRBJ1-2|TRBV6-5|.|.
CASSYSGGAGYGYTF
TGTGCCAGCAGTTACTCGGGGGGGGCGGGGTATGGCTACACCTTC
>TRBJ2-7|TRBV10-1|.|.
CASSGPNMTGSYEQYF
TGCGCCAGCAGTGGCCCAAATATGACAGGATCCTACGAGCAGTACTTC
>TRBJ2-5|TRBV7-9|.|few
CASSLGGVSTGETQYF
TGTGCCAGCAGCTTAGGGGGTGTCAGCACAGGGGAGACCCAGTACTTC
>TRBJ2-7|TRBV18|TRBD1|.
CASSPFNFGTGGTYEQYF
TGTGCCAGCTCACCATTTAATTTTGGGACAGGGGGTACCTACGAGCAGTACTTC
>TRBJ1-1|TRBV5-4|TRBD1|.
CASSLVPRVRGQPNTEAFF
TGTGCCAGCAGCTTGGTCCCCCGAGTCAGGGGGCAACCCAACACTGAAGCTTTCTTT
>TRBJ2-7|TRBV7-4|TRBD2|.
CASSFPGRYYPYYEQYF
TGTGCCAGCAGCTTTCCCGGGAGGTACTATCCATACTACGAGCAGTACTTC
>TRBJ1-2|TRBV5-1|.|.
CASSLDSRPGYTF
TGCGCCAGCAGCTTGGACAGTAGGCCTGGCTACACCTTC
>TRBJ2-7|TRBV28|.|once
CASSFAYRVYEQYF
TGTGCCAGCAGTTTCGCGTACAGGGTCTACGAGCAGTACTTC
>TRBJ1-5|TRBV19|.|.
CASSITGTANYSQPQHF
TGTGCCAGTAGTATTACAGGTACAGCCAACTATAGTCAGCCCCAGCATTTT
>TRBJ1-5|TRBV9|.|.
CASSVSGDDQPQHF
TGTGCCAGCAGCGTATCAGGGGATGATCAGCCCCAGCATTTT
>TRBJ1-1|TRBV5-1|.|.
CASSLKQNTEAFF
TGCGCCAGCAGCTTGAAACAGAACACTGAAGCTTTCTTT
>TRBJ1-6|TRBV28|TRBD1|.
CASSAGTDGSPLHF
TGTGCCAGCAGCGCAGGGACAGACGGGTCACCCCTCCACTTT
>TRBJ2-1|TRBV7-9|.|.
CASSPDSLFYNEQFF
TGTGCCAGCAGCCCAGACTCCCTCTTCTACAATGAGCAGTTCTTC
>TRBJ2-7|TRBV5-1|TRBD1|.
CASSLDGQGEPYEQYF
TGCGCCAGCAGCTTGGACGGACAGGGGGAGCCCTACGAGCAGTACTTC
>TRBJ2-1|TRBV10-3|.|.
CAIKAGGSDEQFF
TGTGCCATCAAGGCAGGGGGGTCCGATGAGCAGTTCTTC
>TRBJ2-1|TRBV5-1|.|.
CASSLVSPPNYNEQFF
TGCGCCAGCAGCTTGGTTAGCCCCCCGAACTACAATGAGCAGTTCTTC
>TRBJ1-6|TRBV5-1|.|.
CASSLAQGGSYNSPLHF
TGCGCCAGCAGCTTGGCCCAGGGTGGATCTTATAATTCACCCCTCCACTTT
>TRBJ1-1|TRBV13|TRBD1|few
CASSSYHRDRVGTEAFF
TGTGCCAGCAGCTCTTACCACCGGGACAGGGTGGGTACTGAAGCTTTCTTT
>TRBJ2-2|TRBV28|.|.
CASTPRGNTGELFF
TGTGCCAGCACCCCGCGGGGAAACACCGGGGAGCTGTTTTTT
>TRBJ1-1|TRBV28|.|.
CATLLLQGTEAFF
TGTGCCACCCTCCTCCTCCAGGGGACTGAAGCTTTCTTT
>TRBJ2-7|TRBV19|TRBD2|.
CASSTTTSGNSYEQYF
TGTGCCAGTAGTACGACAACTAGCGGGAACTCCTACGAGCAGTACTTC
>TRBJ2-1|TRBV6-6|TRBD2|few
CAATSGGGDEQFF
TGTGCCGCGACTAGCGGGGGCGGGGATGAGCAGTTCTTC
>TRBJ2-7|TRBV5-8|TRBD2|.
CASSSRLAGEYEQYF
TGTGCCAGCAGCTCCCGACTAGCGGGAGAGTACGAGCAGTACTTC
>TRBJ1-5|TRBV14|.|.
CASSQPEQGTDYSNQPQHF
TGTGCCAGCAGCCAACCCGAACAGGGTACGGATTATAGCAATCAGCCCCAGCATTTT
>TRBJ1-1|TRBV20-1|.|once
CSASGAEAFF
TGCAGTGCTAGCGGGGCTGAAGCTTTCTTT
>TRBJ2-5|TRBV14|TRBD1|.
CASSQPGQGKFQETQYF
TGTGCCAGCAGCCAACCGGGACAGGGCAAATTCCAAGAGACCCAGTACTTC
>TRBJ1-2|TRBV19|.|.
CASSTLYRDGGYGYTF
TGTGCCAGTAGTACGTTGTACAGGGACGGTGGCTATGGCTACACCTTC
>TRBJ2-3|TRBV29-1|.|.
CSVQRGTSTDTQYF
TGCAGCGTCCAACGGGGGACTAGCACAGATACGCAGTATTTT
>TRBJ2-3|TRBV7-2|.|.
CASSLCLWDTGQYF
TGTGCCAGCAGCTTATGTTTGTGGGACACCGGGCAGTATTTT
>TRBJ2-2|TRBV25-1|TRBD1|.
CASSETGGVNTGELFF
TGTGCCAGCAGTGAAACAGGGGGCGTGAACACCGGGGAGCTGTTTTTT